This record looks at one T cell receptor beta chain sequence and its context. What it recognizes is unknown. This entry belongs to a study of metastatic and nonmetastatic thyroid tumors. Findings of the study overall: Significantly greater TCR beta diversity was reportedly found in malignant thyroid tumors than in benign nodules (in blood and tumor).

Thyroid surgery took place with no prior treatment in any patient. Through MiXCR, TCRdb re-clonotyped the PCR reads. Here the sample spans fewer than 55,000 clones, 15% to 20% being singletons. CDR3 size: 15 residues. V gave up 0 bases and J gave up 8 bases, with 16 bases separating them. Per germline, CDR1 MGHRA and CDR2 YSYEKL. The sample was blood. V usage is TRBV4-1 and J usage is TRBJ1-2; D uncertain. This receptor was taken from a female donor with papillary thyroid cancer or a benign thyroid nodule (not recorded which). Some clones in this sample may be carry-over from other donors' samples. CDR3 DNA: TGCGCCAGCAGCCAAGATCCCAGCAGGTTTTTCGGCTACACCTTC. It translates to CASSQDPSRFFGYTF.